This T cell receptor beta chain came from a study of blood T cell repertoires in COVID-19. Study details: Samples representing acute and convalescent COVID-19 were sourced from the United States, Italy and Spain. T cells, B-cell-depleted T cells, or PBMCs supplied cDNA or gDNA.

Germline V gives CDR1 SGHNT, CDR2 YYREEE (reference sequence). V lost 2 bases to trimming and J lost 0 bases, with 7 bases between them. The CDR3 is made up of 14 amino acids. As processed by the authors: Counts of nucleated cells, estimated from reference gene primer amplification, were obtained. This table comes from immunoSEQ multiplex PCR, and its TCRdb copy is limited to in-frame clones, with some not included. The DNA was the basis for D and trimming; V, J and clone size are from that table. The sample holds under 250,000 clones; approximately 91% are singletons and the top ten take roughly 0.69%.

Sequencing was carried out using peripheral blood. The clonotype was recovered from a man aged 40-55 years with acute or convalescent COVID-19. The rearrangement uses TRBV5-4 and TRBJ2-3; maybe TRBD1 (5 bases). CDR3 nucleotide sequence: TGTGCCAGCAGCTTTACAGGCAGCACAGATACGCAGTATTTT. Translated, it gives CASSFTGSTDTQYF.